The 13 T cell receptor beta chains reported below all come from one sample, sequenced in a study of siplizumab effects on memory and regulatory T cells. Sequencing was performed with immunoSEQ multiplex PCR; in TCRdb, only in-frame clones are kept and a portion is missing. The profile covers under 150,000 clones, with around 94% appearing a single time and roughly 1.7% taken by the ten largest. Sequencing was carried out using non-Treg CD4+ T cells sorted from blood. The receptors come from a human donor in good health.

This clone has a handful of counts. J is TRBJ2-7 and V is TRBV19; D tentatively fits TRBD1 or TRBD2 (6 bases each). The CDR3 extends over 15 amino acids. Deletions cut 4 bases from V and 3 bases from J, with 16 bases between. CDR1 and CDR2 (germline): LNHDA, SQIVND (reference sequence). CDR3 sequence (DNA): TGTGCCAGTAGTAGACCAGGACAGACTAGCTACGAGCAGTACTTC. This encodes CASSRPGQTSYEQYF.

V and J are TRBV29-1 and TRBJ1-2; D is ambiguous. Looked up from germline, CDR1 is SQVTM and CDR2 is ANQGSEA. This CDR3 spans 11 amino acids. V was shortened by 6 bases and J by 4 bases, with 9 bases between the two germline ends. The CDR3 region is CSVAGGYGYTF. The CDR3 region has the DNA TGCAGCGTCGCTGGAGGCTATGGCTACACCTTC.

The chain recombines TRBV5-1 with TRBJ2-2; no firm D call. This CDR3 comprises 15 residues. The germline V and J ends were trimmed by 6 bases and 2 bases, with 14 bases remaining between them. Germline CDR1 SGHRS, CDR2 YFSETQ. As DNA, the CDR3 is TGCGCCAGCATCGCATCCGGCCTAAACACCGGGGAGCTGTTTTTT. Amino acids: CASIASGLNTGELFF. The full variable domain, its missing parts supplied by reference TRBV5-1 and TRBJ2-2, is KAGVTQTPRYLIKTRGQQVTLSCSPISGHRSVSWYQQTPGQGLQFLFEYFSETQRNKGNFPGRFSGRQFSNSRSEMNVSTLELGDSALYLCASIASGLNTGELFFGEGSRLTVL.

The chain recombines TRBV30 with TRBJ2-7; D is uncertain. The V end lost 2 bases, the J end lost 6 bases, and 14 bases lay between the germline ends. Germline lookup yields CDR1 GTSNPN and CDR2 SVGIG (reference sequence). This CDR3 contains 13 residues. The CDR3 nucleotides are TGTGCCTGGAGTCCCGACTTAAAACGCGAGCAGTACTTC. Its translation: CAWSPDLKREQYF.

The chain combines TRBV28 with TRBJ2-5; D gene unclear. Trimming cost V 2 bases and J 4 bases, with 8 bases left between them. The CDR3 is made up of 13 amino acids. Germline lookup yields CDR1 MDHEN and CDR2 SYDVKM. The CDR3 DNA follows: TGTGCCAGCAGTTTAGCAGATTCAGAGACCCAGTACTTC. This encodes CASSLADSETQYF.

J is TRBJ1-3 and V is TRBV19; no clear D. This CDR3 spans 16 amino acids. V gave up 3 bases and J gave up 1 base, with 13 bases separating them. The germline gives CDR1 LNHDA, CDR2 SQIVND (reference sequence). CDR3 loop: CASSMTPRTSGNTIYF. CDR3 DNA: TGTGCCAGTAGTATGACCCCCCGTACGTCTGGAAACACCATATATTTT.

The CDR3 reads CASSYRGPNSPLHF. CDR3 DNA: TGTGCCAGCAGTTACAGGGGGCCGAATTCACCCCTCCACTTT. The genes are TRBV6-5 and TRBJ1-6, with 7 bases that match TRBD1. The V gene's germline CDR1 is MNHEY and CDR2 SVGAGI. The V gene end was trimmed by 2 bases and the J gene end by 7 bases; junction bases not matched to a gene: 2. The CDR3 sequence is 14 residues long.

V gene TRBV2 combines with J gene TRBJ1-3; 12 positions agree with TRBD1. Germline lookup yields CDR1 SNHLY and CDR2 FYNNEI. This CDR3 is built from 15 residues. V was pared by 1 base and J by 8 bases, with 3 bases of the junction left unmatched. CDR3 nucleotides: TGTGCCAGCAGTGAAGAAGGGACAGGGGGCCACACCATATATTTT. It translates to CASSEEGTGGHTIYF.

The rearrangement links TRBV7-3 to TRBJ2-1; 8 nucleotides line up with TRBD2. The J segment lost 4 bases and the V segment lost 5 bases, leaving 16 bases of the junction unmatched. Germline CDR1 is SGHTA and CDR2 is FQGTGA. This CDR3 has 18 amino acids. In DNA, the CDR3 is TGTGCCAGCAGCCCCCAATCCACTAGCGGAGGGGGATACAATGAGCAGTTCTTC. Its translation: CASSPQSTSGGGYNEQFF.

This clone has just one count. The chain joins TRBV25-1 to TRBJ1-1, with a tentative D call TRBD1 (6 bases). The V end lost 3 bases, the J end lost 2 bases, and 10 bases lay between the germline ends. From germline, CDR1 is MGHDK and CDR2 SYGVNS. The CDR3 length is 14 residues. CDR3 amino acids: CASSDRGQNTEAFF. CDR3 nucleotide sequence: TGTGCCAGCAGTGACAGGGGTCAAAACACTGAAGCTTTCTTT. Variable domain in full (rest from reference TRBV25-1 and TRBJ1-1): EADIYQTPRYLVIGTGKKITLECSQTMGHDKMYWYQQDPGMELHLIHYSYGVNSTEKGDLSSESTVSRIRTEHFPLTLESARPSHTSQYLCASSDRGQNTEAFFGQGTRLTVV.

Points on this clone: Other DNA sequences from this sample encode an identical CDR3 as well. The CDR3 bases are TGTGCCAGCAGCTTAAGCGCAGATACGCAGTATTTT. This translates into CASSLSADTQYF. The chain links TRBV7-9 to TRBJ2-3; D gene uncertain. In germline, CDR1 is SEHNR, CDR2 FQNEAQ (reference sequence). Trimming removed 2 bases from V and 4 bases from J, with 4 bases in between. CDR3 size: 12 residues.

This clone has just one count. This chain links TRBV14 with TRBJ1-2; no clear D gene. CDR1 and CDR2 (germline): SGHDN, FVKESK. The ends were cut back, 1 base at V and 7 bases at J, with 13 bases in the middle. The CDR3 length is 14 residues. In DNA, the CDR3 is TGTGCCAGCAGCCAAGGAATAGTCCGAGGTGGCTACACCTTC. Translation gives CASSQGIVRGGYTF. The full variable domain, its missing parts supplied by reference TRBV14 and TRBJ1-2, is EAGVTQFPSHSVIEKGQTVTLRCDPISGHDNLYWYRRVMGKEIKFLLHFVKESKQDESGMPNNRFLAERTGGTYSTLKVQPAELEDSGVYFCASSQGIVRGGYTFGSGTRLTVV.

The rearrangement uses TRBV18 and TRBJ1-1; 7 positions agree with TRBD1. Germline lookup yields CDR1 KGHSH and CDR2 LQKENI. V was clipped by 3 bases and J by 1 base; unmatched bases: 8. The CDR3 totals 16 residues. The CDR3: CASSPWDRATNTEAFF. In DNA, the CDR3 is TGTGCCAGCTCACCCTGGGACAGAGCTACGAACACTGAAGCTTTCTTT.